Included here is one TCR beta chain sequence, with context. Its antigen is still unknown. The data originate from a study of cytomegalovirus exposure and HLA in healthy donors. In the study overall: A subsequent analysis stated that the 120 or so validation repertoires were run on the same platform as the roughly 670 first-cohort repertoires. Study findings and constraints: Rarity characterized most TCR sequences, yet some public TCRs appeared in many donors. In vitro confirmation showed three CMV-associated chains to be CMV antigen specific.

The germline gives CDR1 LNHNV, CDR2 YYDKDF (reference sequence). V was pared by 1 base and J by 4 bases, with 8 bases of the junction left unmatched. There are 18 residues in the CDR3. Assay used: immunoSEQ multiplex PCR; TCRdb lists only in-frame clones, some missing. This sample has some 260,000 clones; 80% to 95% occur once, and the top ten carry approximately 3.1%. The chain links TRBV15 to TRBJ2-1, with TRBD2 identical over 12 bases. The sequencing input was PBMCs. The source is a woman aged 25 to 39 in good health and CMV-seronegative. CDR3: CATSRGGLAGISYNEQFF. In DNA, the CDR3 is TGTGCCACCAGCAGAGGGGGACTAGCGGGTATTTCTTACAATGAGCAGTTCTTC. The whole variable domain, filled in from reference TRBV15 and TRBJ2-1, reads DAMVIQNPRYQVTQFGKPVTLSCSQTLNHNVMYWYQQKSSQAPKLLFHYYDKDFNNEADTPDNFQSRRPNTSFCFLDIRSPGLGDTAMYLCATSRGGLAGISYNEQFFGPGTRLTVL.